The 19 T cell receptor beta chains reported below all come from one sample, sequenced in a study of blood T cell repertoires in COVID-19. Assay used: immunoSEQ multiplex PCR; TCRdb lists only in-frame clones, some missing. This table has 150,000 to 200,000 clones, about 87% appearing once. The specimen was peripheral blood. These receptors were obtained from a man aged 55 to 69 with acute or convalescent COVID-19.

The rearrangement links TRBV7-7 to TRBJ2-1, with TRBD1 identical over 7 bases. Germline V lookup: CDR1 SSHAT, CDR2 FNYEAQ (reference sequence). Trimming at V came to 5 bases and at J to 6 bases, leaving 4 bases not matched to a gene. The CDR3 length is 13 residues. DNA of the CDR3: TGTGCCAGCAGCCTCGACAGGGTCAATGAGCAGTTCTTC. Amino acids: CASSLDRVNEQFF.

In this sample, this clone turned up a few times. This chain uses TRBV18 with TRBJ1-1; D not resolved. CDR3 length: 13 residues. The germline gives CDR1 KGHSH, CDR2 LQKENI. Trimming cost V 3 bases and J 1 base, with 6 bases left between them. The CDR3 loop reads CASSPYTNTEAFF. As DNA, the CDR3 is TGTGCCAGCTCACCGTACACGAACACTGAAGCTTTCTTT.

The rearrangement links TRBV6-4 to TRBJ1-2; 9 positions agree with TRBD1. Germline loops: CDR1 MRHNA, CDR2 SNTAGT. V trimming: 4 bases; J trimming: 7 bases; junction bases outside the gene matches: 7. This CDR3 has 14 residues. The CDR3 loop is CASSVEQGAPGYTF. CDR3 bases: TGTGCCAGCAGTGTTGAACAGGGGGCGCCTGGCTACACCTTC.

The rearrangement joins TRBV19 to TRBJ2-3; D ambiguous. The CDR3 has 13 amino acids. CDR1 is LNHDA and CDR2 is SQIVND in the germline V gene (reference sequence). The V end was cut by 1 base, the J end by 0 bases, with 2 bases between. In DNA, the CDR3 is TGTGCCAGTAGTATAGCTAGCACAGATACGCAGTATTTT. Its protein is CASSIASTDTQYF.

The chain joins TRBV6-6 to TRBJ2-1; D is ambiguous. Germline V CDR1 and CDR2: MNHNY, SVGAGI (reference sequence). Trimming shortened V by 4 bases and J by 6 bases, and 4 bases separated the two germline ends. The CDR3 has 11 amino acids. CDR3 bases: TGTGCCAGCAGTTTATCCAATGAGCAGTTCTTC. This translates into CASSLSNEQFF.

V is TRBV15 and J is TRBJ1-2; D gene uncertain. CDR1 and CDR2 (germline): LNHNV, YYDKDF (reference sequence). V lost 5 bases to trimming and J lost 8 bases, with 15 bases between them. The CDR3 has 13 residues. The CDR3 loop is CATSPRDWEGYTF. CDR3 coding DNA: TGTGCCACCAGCCCGAGGGATTGGGAAGGCTACACCTTC.

A single count supports this clone. V gene TRBV24-1 combines with J gene TRBJ1-3, with D unresolved. V shed 5 bases and J shed 3 bases, with 7 bases lying between them. This CDR3 is 13 amino acids long. Germline values: CDR1 KGHDR, CDR2 SFDVKD. CDR3 protein: CATSAGNGNTIYF. In DNA, the CDR3 is TGTGCCACCAGTGCCGGGAATGGAAACACCATATATTTT.

V usage is TRBV19 and J usage is TRBJ2-3, with D possibly being TRBD2 (9 bases). Trimming left V 3 bases short and J 1 base short, with 26 bases between. This CDR3 spans 20 amino acids. In germline, CDR1 is LNHDA, CDR2 SQIVND (reference sequence). CDR3 DNA: TGTGCCAGTAGTATTCGGGACAGGCCCGCGCGGGGGGGCGGCACAGATACGCAGTATTTT. Translating gives CASSIRDRPARGGGTDTQYF.

The CDR3 nucleotides are TGTGCCAGCAGTCCCGGGACAGTGGGTAATCAGCCCCAGCATTTT. Translation gives CASSPGTVGNQPQHF. The chain couples TRBV5-5 to TRBJ1-5, with 7 bases lining up with TRBD1. V shed 5 bases and J 4 bases; nucleotides not matched to a gene: 9. CDR3 length: 15 amino acids. CDR1 SGHKS and CDR2 YYEKEE come from the germline V gene (reference sequence).

The chain has TRBV5-1 and TRBJ2-5; the match to TRBD2 covers 12 bases. Germline CDR1 reads SGHRS; CDR2 reads YFSETQ. The CDR3 extends over 15 amino acids. Trimming removed 4 bases from V and 2 bases from J; junction bases left unmatched: 3. The CDR3 protein is CASSKGLAGQETQYF. Here the CDR3 DNA reads TGCGCCAGCAGCAAGGGACTAGCGGGTCAAGAGACCCAGTACTTC.

The rearrangement joins TRBV4-3 to TRBJ2-7, with 8 bases aligning to TRBD2. CDR3 length: 13 residues. The J segment lost 4 bases and the V segment lost 8 bases, leaving 7 bases of the junction unmatched. CDR1 and CDR2 from the germline V gene are LGHNA and YSLEER. Written as DNA, the CDR3 is TGCGCCAGCTCGGGGGGGGTAGGTTACGAGCAGTACTTC. Translation gives CASSGGVGYEQYF.

The chain joins TRBV12-3 or TRBV12-4 to TRBJ2-5; 7 positions agree with TRBD1. The CDR3 sequence is 13 residues long. V trimming: 9 bases; J trimming: 5 bases; junction bases outside the gene matches: 9. The CDR3 reads CASGETGRETQYF. The CDR3 DNA follows: TGTGCCAGTGGCGAGACAGGGCGGGAGACCCAGTACTTC.

The chain joins TRBV20-1 to TRBJ1-5; D gene uncertain. CDR3 size: 13 residues. The germline V gene encodes CDR1 DFQATT and CDR2 SNEGSKA (reference sequence). Trimming shortened V by 3 bases and J by 0 bases, and 6 bases separated the two germline ends. This chain's CDR3 is CSASSVSNQPQHF. The CDR3 DNA sequence: TGCAGTGCTAGTAGCGTTAGCAATCAGCCCCAGCATTTT.

The V gene is TRBV27, the J gene TRBJ2-3; D is possibly TRBD2 (5 bases). Germline assignment: CDR1 MNHEY and CDR2 SMNVEV (reference sequence). This CDR3 has 14 residues. Trimming removed 3 bases at V and 2 bases at J, with 9 bases between. The CDR3 DNA follows: TGTGCCAGCAGTTTCGGAGCGGCCACAGATACGCAGTATTTT. Protein product: CASSFGAATDTQYF.

For the CDR3, the DNA is TGTGCCAGCTTGGACAGGGCCCTCTCCTACGAGCAGTACGTC. Its translation is CASLDRALSYEQYV. The chain joins TRBV2 to TRBJ2-7; 8 positions match TRBD1. V gave up 8 bases and J gave up 0 bases; unmatched junction bases: 6. Germline CDR1 SNHLY, CDR2 FYNNEI. The CDR3 is 14 residues long.

This chain joins TRBV15 and TRBJ1-2, with TRBD1 matching 8 bases. CDR1 is LNHNV, CDR2 YYDKDF, per germline (reference sequence). The ends lost 0 bases at V and 3 bases at J; junction bases unmatched: 6. The CDR3 is 16 amino acids. CDR3 sequence reads: CATSRDRTGSDYGYTF. CDR3 bases: TGTGCCACCAGCAGAGATAGGACAGGGTCAGACTATGGCTACACCTTC.

V and J are TRBV5-6 and TRBJ1-2, with D hard to call. The length of the CDR3 is 15 residues. V gave up 0 bases and J gave up 5 bases, with 14 bases separating them. CDR1 is SGHDT, CDR2 YYEEEE, per germline. The CDR3 coding sequence is TGTGCCAGCAGCTTGGCGCCCGGGAATGATTATGGCTACACCTTC. Translated: CASSLAPGNDYGYTF.

This clone has only a few counts. The chain links TRBV19 to TRBJ1-5; 11 bases align to TRBD1. The V and J ends lost 3 bases and 7 bases, in that order; junction bases with no gene match: 5. The CDR3 is made up of 15 amino acids. Germline-derived CDR1 and CDR2 are LNHDA and SQIVND (reference sequence). This CDR3 reads CASSMVGQGVQPQHF. The CDR3 DNA sequence: TGTGCCAGTAGTATGGTGGGACAGGGGGTCCAGCCCCAGCATTTT.

The V call is TRBV11-1, the J call TRBJ1-1; weak D call: TRBD1 (6 bases). Germline CDR1 SGHAT, CDR2 FQDESV (reference sequence). This CDR3 has 14 amino acids. V lost 5 bases, J lost 0 bases, and 10 bases lay in between. Written as DNA, the CDR3 is TGTGCCAGCAGCCTGGGGGCAGTGAACACTGAAGCTTTCTTT. Its protein product is CASSLGAVNTEAFF.